The present T cell receptor beta chain was sequenced within a study of cytomegalovirus exposure and HLA in healthy donors (TCRdb year 2017). For context, the study as a whole: An earlier analysis of approximately 640 of the donors reported approximately 270 Gb of sequence data and some 120 million unique TCR beta sequences from roughly 200 million T cells. Class I and class II HLA loci were covered by the typing at four-digit resolution. Across approximately 400 genotyped donors of the cohort, an average of about 240,000 unique TCR beta nucleotide sequences per donor were sequenced, and roughly 20% of those sequences were non-productive. Alongside the repertoire data, information on donor age, sex, ethnicity and CMV serostatus was compiled. Typing coverage differed by locus: A, B, C, DRB1 and DQB1 were typed in about 620-630 donors, DQA1 in roughly 510, DPA1 in some 610, and DPB1 in just under 480. In addition to the first cohort of roughly 670 subjects, a separate validation cohort of approximately 130 different subjects was used. A later genetic analysis took genome-wide SNP genotypes for about 65% of the roughly 670 donors and used that subset as a discovery cohort. Of the roughly 400 genotyped donors, roughly 76% were placed in the genetic ancestry cluster associated with self-reported Caucasian donors. Using immunosequencing, the study profiled T cell repertoires from roughly 650 subjects and related those repertoires to cytomegalovirus serostatus. Every discovery cohort repertoire had been produced on one sequencing platform. To predict cytomegalovirus infection status, the study combined high-throughput TCR immunosequencing, statistical association of individual TCRs with disease status, and machine learning. An earlier analysis of around 640 of the donors used high-throughput TCR beta sequencing to judge whether each TCR beta V gene segment behaved as functional or pseudogenic. The study was designed to test whether signatures of past pathogen exposure could be identified by cataloging public T cell receptors. An early release that covered roughly 600 HLA-typed donors contained approximately 300 gigabases of sequencing data and 70 million to 100 million unique TCR sequences. Several DR-DQ haplotypes were treated as single units for association and clustering because of strong linkage in the cohort. Rather than using new phenotypic data, the later analysis identified candidate immune exposures from TCR beta sequences and from how often those sequences occurred across donors. A later analysis re-examined previously published TCR beta repertoires from about 700 donors and added high-resolution HLA genotyping to investigate patterns of TCR occurrence. General findings and caveats noted by the study authors: Several of the top co-occurrence clusters appeared to be linked to parvovirus B19, influenza, CMV and Epstein-Barr virus, according to a later analysis. Linkage disequilibrium might explain the correlated functional status among segregating V segments, but an unknown experimental factor could not be ruled out. An earlier analysis of approximately 600 of the donors showed that most TCR beta V segments appeared in productive rearrangements either about 90% or about 30% of the time, which broadly matched IMGT annotations. Specific HLA alleles were associated with 15,000 to 20,000 TCR beta sequences at a false discovery rate of 0.05 in a later analysis. Across donors, most TCR sequences were observed very rarely, whereas some public TCRs were present in many individuals. In a later analysis, most CMV-associated TCR beta chains were found to appear HLA-restricted, with HLA associations seemingly driven largely by CMV exposure. The only immune exposure information available for the cohort was CMV serostatus. A few of the identified cytomegalovirus-associated TCR beta chains were confirmed in vitro to be specific for cytomegalovirus antigens. In a later genetic analysis, fewer N-insertions in productive TCRs were reported among donors in an Asian-associated ancestry cluster than the roughly 710-donor mean. It was suggested by the authors that the approach could potentially be generalized to other disease states and immunological phenotypes. Because HLA typing was unavailable for some donors at each locus, only the typed subset was used in association tests. A later genetic analysis associated a missense DCLRE1C variant with V-gene and J-gene trimming of TCR beta chains, and an independent cohort replicated the association. The sequencing pipeline was judged likely to have produced a cluster of highly shared sequence variants as a technical artifact. The study gave a list of 150 to 200 TCR beta chains associated with cytomegalovirus. Compared with equally common non-associated chains, HLA-associated TCR beta chains in a later analysis were more clonally expanded and had lower generation probabilities. In a later analysis, TCR association rates were found to vary across HLA loci, with the most associated TCRs seen for DRB1 alleles and the fewest for HLA-C alleles. In both the original and validation cohorts, the classifier was reported to diagnose cytomegalovirus status with high specificity and sensitivity. When HLA alleles, especially DR and DQ, strongly co-occurred, attributing TCR associations to individual alleles was difficult. Presence/absence analyses assumed roughly uniform sequencing depth across donors, an assumption that may not hold. The cohort was sequenced for TCR beta chains only, and without alpha or paired-chain data the features that could be detected were limited. A further reported finding was that TCR beta sequences accurately predicted the HLA-A and HLA-B alleles for most subjects in the first cohort. Over 15 rarely observed V segments, including chromosome 9 orphons, were excluded from the earlier analysis of about 600 of the donors because counts were too low.

The library was made by the immunoSEQ multiplex PCR assay. For the multiplex PCR, a mixture combining 60 forward primers for TCR Vbeta segments and 13 reverse primers for TCR Jbeta segments was used. The CDR3 region of rearranged TCR beta genes was amplified from genomic DNA with a multiplex PCR assay. Amplified TCR beta libraries were sequenced as 87-base-pair reads on the Illumina HiSeq System. The authors' analysis ran thus. A later analysis tallied tens of millions of unique TCR beta chains across the 666 repertoires, and about 12 million of those chains were shared by two or more donors. To remove PCR and sequencing errors, raw reads were error-corrected and collapsed into unique sequences using a nearest-neighbor algorithm that merged closely related sequences. CDR3 sequences were aligned to IMGT reference sequences to assign V, D and J gene segments. For a sequence to be retained, a match of at least six nucleotides was required to both a V gene segment and a J gene segment. Rearrangements were called productive when the CDR3 lacked stop codons and stayed in frame with V and J; all others were non-productive. CDR3 was defined by IMGT convention, running from the second conserved V-encoded cysteine to the conserved J-encoded phenylalanine. In an earlier analysis of roughly 610 of the donors, sequences lacking an unambiguous match to a single V gene segment were excluded. In an earlier analysis of 587 of the donors, V segments were called functional above 56.7% productive rearrangements and were called segregating when the between-donor standard deviation exceeded 5%. A statistical classification framework was built for diagnosing cytomegalovirus status from the catalog of TCR beta chain sequences. In a later analysis, V and J genes were assigned by comparing TCR nucleotide sequences against IMGT/GENE-DB human TR gene sequences. A later analysis assigned CDR3 sequences and most-parsimonious VDJ recombination scenarios with the TCRdist pipeline. In a later analysis, each TCR beta chain was defined by its CDR3 amino acid sequence together with its V-gene family, and reads without a unique V-gene family were excluded. A later analysis removed 592 highly shared, low-generation-probability nucleotide sequences to deal with suspected cross-contamination and a sequencing artifact. In a later analysis, a clonal expansion index was calculated for each public chain from normalized within-repertoire ranks of inferred template counts. A later analysis computed generation probabilities with a VDJ recombination model fitted to out-of-frame rearrangements, and checked the results against IGoR. In a later analysis, TCR-TCR, TCR-HLA and TCR-CMV co-occurrence was scored with hypergeometric tests, and a repertoire-size bias correction was applied to TCR pairs. False discovery rates were estimated in a later analysis by permuting HLA or CMV assignments 20 times. A later analysis grouped co-occurring TCRs with DBSCAN, adding TCRdist sequence similarity when clustering within HLA-allele-positive subsets. For co-occurrence clustering, repertoires with fewer than 30,000 or more than 120,000 public chains were excluded, along with 5 or 6 repertoires with anomalous nucleotide sharing. TCRdb mirrors the immuneACCESS table, restricted to in-frame sequences. Some clones are absent from its copies; in checked studies, under half trace to an unresolved V gene, and the reason for the others is unknown. From that table come the V and J calls and clone size; the DNA was used to work out D and trimming. This sample comprises 200,000 to 250,000 clones, 77% of them detected only once. 2.5% to 3.5% of the sample belongs to the ten largest clones.

In the case of this clone: The antigen this receptor binds is unknown. Base qualities were left out, and no much larger clone turns up one base away.

The cohort consisted of more than 650 healthy bone marrow donors. All cohort members were sampled while nominally healthy, although unrecorded immune exposures were likely present. The donor was CMV seropositive and was included in the group of around 300 seropositive cohort members. Each donor provided a peripheral blood sample, and peripheral blood mononuclear cells were used for TCR beta sequencing. Genomic DNA was extracted from the blood cell samples with the Qiagen DNeasy Blood Extraction Kit. Sequencing was carried out using PBMCs. This TCR came from an older woman in good health and CMV-seropositive.

The DNA is TGTGCCAGCAGTTCCAGGGAGGCCCAGCATTTT. It translates as CASSSREAQHF. This receptor chain uses TRBV28 and TRBJ1-5, and possibly TRBD1, on 5 matching bases. V gives up 4 bases and J gives up 11 bases, and the segment between their germline ends measures 9 bases. The CDR3 has 11 amino acids, counting the end cysteine and phenylalanine. Only the CDR3 part of the read is kept: 33 bases, read in frame from the first base. CDR1 and CDR2 (MDHEN, SYDVKM) derive from the germline V gene. Outside the CDR3, residues come from the reference TRBV28 and TRBJ1-5 proteins, so the full variable domain is: DVKVTQSSRYLVKRTGEKVFLECVQDMDHENMFWYRQDPGLGLRLIYFSYDVKMKEKGDIPEGYSVSREKKERFSLILESASTNQTSMYLCASSSREAQHFGDGTRLSIL.